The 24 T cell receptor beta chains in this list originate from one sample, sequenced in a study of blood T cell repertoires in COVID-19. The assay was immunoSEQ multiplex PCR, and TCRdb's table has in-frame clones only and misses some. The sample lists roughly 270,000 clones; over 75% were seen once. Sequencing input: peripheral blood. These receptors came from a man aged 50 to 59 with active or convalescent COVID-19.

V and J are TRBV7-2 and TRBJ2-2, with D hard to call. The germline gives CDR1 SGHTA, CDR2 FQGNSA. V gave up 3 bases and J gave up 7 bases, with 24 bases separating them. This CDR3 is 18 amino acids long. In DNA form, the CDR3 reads TGTGCCAGCAGCTTGGCAGACTCCGGTTCTAGGCGGCACGGGGAGCTGTTTTTT. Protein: CASSLADSGSRRHGELFF.

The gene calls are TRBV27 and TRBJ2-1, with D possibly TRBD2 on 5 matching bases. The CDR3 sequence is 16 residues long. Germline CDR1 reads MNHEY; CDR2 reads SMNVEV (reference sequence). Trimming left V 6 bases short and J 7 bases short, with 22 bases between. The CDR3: CASRVLAGGVGNEQFF. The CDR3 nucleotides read TGTGCCAGCAGAGTTTTGGCCGGAGGCGTCGGGAATGAGCAGTTCTTC.

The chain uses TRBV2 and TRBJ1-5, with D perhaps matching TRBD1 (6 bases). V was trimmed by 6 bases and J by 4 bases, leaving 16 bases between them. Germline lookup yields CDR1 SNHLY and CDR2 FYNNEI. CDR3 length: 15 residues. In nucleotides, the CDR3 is TGTGCCAGCAGCTACGGGACACCAACAAATCAGCCCCAGCATTTT. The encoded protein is CASSYGTPTNQPQHF.

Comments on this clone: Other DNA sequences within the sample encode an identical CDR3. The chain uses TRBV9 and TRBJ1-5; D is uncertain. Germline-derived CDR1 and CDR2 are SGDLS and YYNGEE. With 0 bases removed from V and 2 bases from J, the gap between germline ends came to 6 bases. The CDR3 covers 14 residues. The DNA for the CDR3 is TGTGCCAGCAGCGTAGGGGCAGGCAATCAGCCCCAGCATTTT. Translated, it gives CASSVGAGNQPQHF. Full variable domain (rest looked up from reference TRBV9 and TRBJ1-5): DSGVTQTPKHLITATGQRVTLRCSPRSGDLSVYWYQQSLDQGLQFLIQYYNGEERAKGNILERFSAQQFPDLHSELNLSSLELGDSALYFCASSVGAGNQPQHFGDGTRLSIL.

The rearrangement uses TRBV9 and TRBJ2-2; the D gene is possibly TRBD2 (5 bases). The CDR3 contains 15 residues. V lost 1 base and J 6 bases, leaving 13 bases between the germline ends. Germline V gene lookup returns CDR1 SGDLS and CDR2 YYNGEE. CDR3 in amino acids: CASSVTGLAPGELFF. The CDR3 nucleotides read TGTGCCAGCAGCGTAACCGGCCTAGCACCCGGGGAGCTGTTTTTT.

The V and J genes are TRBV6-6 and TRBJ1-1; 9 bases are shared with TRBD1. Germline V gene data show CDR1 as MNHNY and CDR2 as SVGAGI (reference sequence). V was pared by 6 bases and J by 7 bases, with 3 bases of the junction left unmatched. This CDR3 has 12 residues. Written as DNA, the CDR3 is TGTGCCAGCAGACGGGGACAGGGTGAAGCTTTCTTT. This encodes CASRRGQGEAFF.

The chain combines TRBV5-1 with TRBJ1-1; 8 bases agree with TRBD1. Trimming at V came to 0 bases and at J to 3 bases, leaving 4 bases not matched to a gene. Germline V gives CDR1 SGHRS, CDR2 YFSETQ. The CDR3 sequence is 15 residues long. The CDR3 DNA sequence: TGCGCCAGCAGCTTGGGTGGGACAGGTGACACTGAAGCTTTCTTT. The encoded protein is CASSLGGTGDTEAFF. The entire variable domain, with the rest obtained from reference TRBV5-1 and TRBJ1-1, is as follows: KAGVTQTPRYLIKTRGQQVTLSCSPISGHRSVSWYQQTPGQGLQFLFEYFSETQRNKGNFPGRFSGRQFSNSRSEMNVSTLELGDSALYLCASSLGGTGDTEAFFGQGTRLTVV.

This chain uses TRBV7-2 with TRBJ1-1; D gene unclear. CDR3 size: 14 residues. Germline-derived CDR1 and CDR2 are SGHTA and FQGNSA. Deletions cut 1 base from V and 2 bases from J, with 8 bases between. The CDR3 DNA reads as TGTGCCAGCAGCTTAGGAGCCCATAACACTGAAGCTTTCTTT. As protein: CASSLGAHNTEAFF. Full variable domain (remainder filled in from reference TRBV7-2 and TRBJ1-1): GAGVSQSPSNKVTEKGKDVELRCDPISGHTALYWYRQSLGQGLEFLIYFQGNSAPDKSGLPSDRFSAERTGGSVSTLTIQRTQQEDSAVYLCASSLGAHNTEAFFGQGTRLTVV.

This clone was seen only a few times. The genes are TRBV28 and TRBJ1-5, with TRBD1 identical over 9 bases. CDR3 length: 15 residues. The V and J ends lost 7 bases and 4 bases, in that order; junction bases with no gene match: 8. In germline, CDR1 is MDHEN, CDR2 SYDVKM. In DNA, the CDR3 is TGTGCCAGCACCACAGGGGACAGGGATAATCAGCCCCAGCATTTT. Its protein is CASTTGDRDNQPQHF.

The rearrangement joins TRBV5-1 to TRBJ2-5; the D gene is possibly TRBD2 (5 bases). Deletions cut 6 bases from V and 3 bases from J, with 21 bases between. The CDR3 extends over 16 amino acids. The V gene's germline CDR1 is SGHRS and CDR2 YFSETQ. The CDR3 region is CASTEGVGGREETQYF. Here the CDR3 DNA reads TGCGCCAGCACCGAGGGCGTGGGTGGTCGGGAAGAGACCCAGTACTTC.

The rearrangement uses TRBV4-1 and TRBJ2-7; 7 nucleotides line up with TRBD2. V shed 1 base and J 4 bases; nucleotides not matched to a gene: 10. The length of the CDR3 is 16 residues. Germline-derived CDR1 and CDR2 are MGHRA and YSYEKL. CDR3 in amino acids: CASSQATTGRGYEQYF. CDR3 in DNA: TGCGCCAGCAGCCAAGCGACCACGGGGCGGGGGTACGAGCAGTACTTC.

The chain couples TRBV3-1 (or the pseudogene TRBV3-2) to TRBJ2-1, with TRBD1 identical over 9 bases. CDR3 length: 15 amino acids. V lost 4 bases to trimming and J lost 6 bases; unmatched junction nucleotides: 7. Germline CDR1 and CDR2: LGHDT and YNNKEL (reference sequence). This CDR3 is CASSPPGQGFNEQFF. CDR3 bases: TGTGCCAGCAGCCCACCGGGACAGGGATTCAATGAGCAGTTCTTC.

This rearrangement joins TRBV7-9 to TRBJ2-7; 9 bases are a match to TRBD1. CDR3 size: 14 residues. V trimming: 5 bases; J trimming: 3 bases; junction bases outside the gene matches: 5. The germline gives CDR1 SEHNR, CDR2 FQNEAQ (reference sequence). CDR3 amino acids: CASSPQGQGYEQYF. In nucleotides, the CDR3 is TGTGCCAGCAGCCCCCAGGGACAGGGCTACGAGCAGTACTTC.

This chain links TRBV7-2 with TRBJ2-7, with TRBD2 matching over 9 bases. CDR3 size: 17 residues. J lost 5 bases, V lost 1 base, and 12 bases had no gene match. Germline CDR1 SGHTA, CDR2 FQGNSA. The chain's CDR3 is CASSLGGLARRKDEQYF. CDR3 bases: TGTGCCAGCAGCTTAGGAGGACTAGCGAGGAGGAAAGACGAGCAGTACTTC.

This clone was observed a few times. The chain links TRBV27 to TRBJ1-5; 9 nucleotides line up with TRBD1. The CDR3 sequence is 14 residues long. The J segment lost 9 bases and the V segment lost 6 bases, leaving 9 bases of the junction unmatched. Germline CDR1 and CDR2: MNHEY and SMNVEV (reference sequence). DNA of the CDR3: TGTGCCAGCAGACAAGGGACAGGGTATCTGCCCCAGCATTTT. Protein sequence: CASRQGTGYLPQHF.

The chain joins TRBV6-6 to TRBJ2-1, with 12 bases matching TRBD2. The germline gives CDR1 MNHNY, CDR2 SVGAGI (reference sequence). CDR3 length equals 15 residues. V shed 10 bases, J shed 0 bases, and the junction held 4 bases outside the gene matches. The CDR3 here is CATGLAGPSYNEQFF. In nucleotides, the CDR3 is TGTGCCACAGGACTAGCGGGACCCTCCTACAATGAGCAGTTCTTC.

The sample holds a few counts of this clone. The CDR3 spells CASSRDRVYGYTF. The CDR3 nucleotides read TGTGCCAGTAGTAGGGACAGGGTCTATGGCTACACCTTC. The chain carries TRBV19 and TRBJ1-2; TRBD1 aligns across 9 bases. Trimming cost V 4 bases and J 4 bases; bases outside gene matches: 1. Germline V gene lookup returns CDR1 LNHDA and CDR2 SQIVND (reference sequence). There are 13 residues in the CDR3.

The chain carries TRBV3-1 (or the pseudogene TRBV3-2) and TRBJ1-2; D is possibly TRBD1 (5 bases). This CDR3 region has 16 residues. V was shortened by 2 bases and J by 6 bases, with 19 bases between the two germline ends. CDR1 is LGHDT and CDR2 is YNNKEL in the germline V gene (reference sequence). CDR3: CASSQSSGWARDGYTF. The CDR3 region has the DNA TGTGCCAGCAGCCAATCATCAGGGTGGGCCCGGGATGGCTACACCTTC.

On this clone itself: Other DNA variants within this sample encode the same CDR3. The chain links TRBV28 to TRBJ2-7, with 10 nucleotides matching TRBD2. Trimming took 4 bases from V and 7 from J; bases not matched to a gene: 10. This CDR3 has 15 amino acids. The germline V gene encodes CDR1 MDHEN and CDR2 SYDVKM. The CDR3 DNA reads TGTGCCAGCAGTTGGGGGCTAGCGGGAGTGAGGGAGCAGTACTTC. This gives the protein CASSWGLAGVREQYF. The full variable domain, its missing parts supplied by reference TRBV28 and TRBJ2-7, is DVKVTQSSRYLVKRTGEKVFLECVQDMDHENMFWYRQDPGLGLRLIYFSYDVKMKEKGDIPEGYSVSREKKERFSLILESASTNQTSMYLCASSWGLAGVREQYFGPGTRLTVT.

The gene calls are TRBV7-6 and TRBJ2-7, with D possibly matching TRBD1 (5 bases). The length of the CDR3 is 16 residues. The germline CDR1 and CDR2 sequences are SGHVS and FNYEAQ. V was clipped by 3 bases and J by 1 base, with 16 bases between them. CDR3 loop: CASSLGSSQGSYEQYF. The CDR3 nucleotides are TGTGCCAGCAGCTTGGGTTCTTCTCAGGGTTCCTACGAGCAGTACTTC. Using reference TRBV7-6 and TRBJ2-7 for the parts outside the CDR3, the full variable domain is GAGVSQSPRYKVTKRGQDVALRCDPISGHVSLYWYRQALGQGPEFLTYFNYEAQQDKSGLPNDRFSAERPEGSISTLTIQRTEQRDSAMYRCASSLGSSQGSYEQYFGPGTRLTVT.

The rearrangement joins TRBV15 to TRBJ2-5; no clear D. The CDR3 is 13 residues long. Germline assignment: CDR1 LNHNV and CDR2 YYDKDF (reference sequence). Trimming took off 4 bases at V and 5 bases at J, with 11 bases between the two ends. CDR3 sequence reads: CATSIYFGETQYF. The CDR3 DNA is TGTGCCACCAGCATTTACTTCGGGGAGACCCAGTACTTC.

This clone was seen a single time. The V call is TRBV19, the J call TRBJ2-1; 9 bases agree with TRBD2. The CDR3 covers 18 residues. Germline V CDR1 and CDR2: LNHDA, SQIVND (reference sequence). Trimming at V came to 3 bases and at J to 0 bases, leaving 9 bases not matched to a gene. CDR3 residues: CASSIGNLAGSSYNEQFF. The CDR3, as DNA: TGTGCCAGTAGTATTGGGAATCTAGCGGGGTCCTCCTACAATGAGCAGTTCTTC.

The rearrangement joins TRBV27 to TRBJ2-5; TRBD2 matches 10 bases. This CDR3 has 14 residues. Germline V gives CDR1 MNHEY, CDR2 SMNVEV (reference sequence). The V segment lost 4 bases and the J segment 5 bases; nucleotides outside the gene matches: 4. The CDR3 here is CASSSSGSGETQYF. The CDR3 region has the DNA TGTGCCAGCAGTTCTAGCGGGAGCGGTGAGACCCAGTACTTC.

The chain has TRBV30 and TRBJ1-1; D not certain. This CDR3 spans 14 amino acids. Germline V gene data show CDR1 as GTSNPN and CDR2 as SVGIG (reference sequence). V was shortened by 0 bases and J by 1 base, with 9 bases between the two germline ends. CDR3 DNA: TGTGCCTGGAGTGTACGGAGTCCGAACACTGAAGCTTTCTTT. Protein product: CAWSVRSPNTEAFF.